These 2 T cell receptor beta chains share one sample of origin, sequenced in a study of identical twins (TCRdb year 2016). Library generation was performed with 5' RACE. These reads were obtained on an Illumina HiSeq 2000. The raw public reads went through TCRdb reprocessing: fastp at Q25, MiXCR clone calling, in-frame beta chains kept. Entries that share a CDR3 protein sequence are merged under the most common genes and DNA. The sample contains about 490,000 distinct CDR3 sequences, about 16% of them found a single time. The top ten hold roughly 0.42% of the sample. These data were also filed under a second study, of yellow fever vaccine responses in identical twins.

Sequencing was performed on CD4+ T cells sorted from blood. These receptors all stem from a woman aged 18-35 years in good health.

This clonotype has more than one count but fewer than ten. The V gene is TRBV29-1, the J gene TRBJ2-1, with 8 bases identical to TRBD2. CDR1 SQVTM and CDR2 ANQGSEA come from the germline V gene. CDR3 length: 14 amino acids. The V and J ends lost 6 bases and 3 bases, in that order; junction bases with no gene match: 7. Here the CDR3 reads CSVDSGAFYNEQFF. The CDR3 DNA is TGCAGCGTAGATAGCGGGGCTTTCTACAATGAGCAGTTCTTC.

The chain carries TRBV7-8 and TRBJ1-3; D uncertain. Germline V gene lookup returns CDR1 SGHVS and CDR2 FQNEAQ. Trimming took 1 base from V and 0 from J, leaving 10 bases between them. CDR3 length equals 16 residues. CDR3 region: CASSLDEGFSGNTIYF. The CDR3 DNA reads as TGTGCCAGCAGCTTAGATGAGGGATTCTCTGGAAACACCATATATTTT.